Listed below are T cell receptor beta chains from one sample, sequenced in a study of blood T cells in healthy people across ages. TCRdb called the 5' RACE reads again in MiXCR, with one record for every CDR3 protein. This table holds roughly 800,000 distinct CDR3 sequences, around a quarter found once. Separately, the same data were catalogued under a study of T cells of mothers and their children.

Source material: blood. The origin of the receptors is a boy aged 10-17 years in good health. CDR3s include the opening cysteine and the closing phenylalanine or tryptophan. The D gene is left open where the match is weak. Not every row has a clone size; where given, it reads once, few, many or a size class.

j_call clone_size v_call d_call cdr3_nt cdr3_aa
TRBJ2-1 - TRBV27 - TGTGCCAGCACACAGGGAGGGGGATACAATGAGCAGTTCTTC CASTQGGGYNEQFF
TRBJ2-5 - TRBV11-2 - TGTGCCAGCAGCTTAGGTGGACTGACTGAGACCCAGTACTTC CASSLGGLTETQYF
TRBJ2-5 - TRBV12-3/TRBV12-4 - TGTGCCAGCAGTTTACGGACTGGCCAAGAGACCCGGTACTTC CASSLRTGQETRYF
TRBJ1-4 few TRBV6-1 - TGTGCCAGCAGTGTCACGGGGATACGTGAAAAACTGTTTTTT CASSVTGIREKLFF
TRBJ2-5 - TRBV6-6 TRBD1 TGTGCCAGCAGTACAGGGGGCCCCAGGGGAGAGACCCAGTACTTC CASSTGGPRGETQYF
TRBJ2-4 - TRBV7-9 TRBD2 TGTGCCAGCGGGCCGGGGGGCAAAAACATTCAGTACTTC CASGPGGKNIQYF
TRBJ2-1 - TRBV9 TRBD2 TGTGCCAGCAGCGTAGAAGGGCGGGGGAACAATGAGCAGTTCTTC CASSVEGRGNNEQFF
TRBJ2-6 few TRBV3-1 TRBD1 TGTGCCAGCAGCCACGTCGGACAGGCGCCCTCTGGGGCCAACGTCCTGACTTTC CASSHVGQAPSGANVLTF
TRBJ2-3 - TRBV29-1 TRBD2 TGCAGCGTTGAAGATTCTAGCGGGGGGGCCGGTCCAGATACGCAGTATTTT CSVEDSSGGAGPDTQYF
TRBJ2-2 - TRBV19 - TGTGCCAGTAAAAGGGGAAGTAACACCGGGGAGCTGTTTTTT CASKRGSNTGELFF
TRBJ1-4 few TRBV28 TRBD1 TGTGCCAGCAGTTTGAACAGGGGAACTAATGAAAAACTGTTTTTT CASSLNRGTNEKLFF
TRBJ1-1 once TRBV7-9 - TGTGCCAGCAGCTTCGACGCCGTCGAAGCTTTCTTT CASSFDAVEAFF
TRBJ1-1 few TRBV28 - TGTGCCAGCATCCTCTCGAACACTGAAGCTTTCTTT CASILSNTEAFF
TRBJ1-1 - TRBV29-1 - TGCAGCGCCGGTGAGGGGGGTCACACTGAAGCTTTCTTT CSAGEGGHTEAFF
TRBJ2-1 - TRBV12-3/TRBV12-4 TRBD2 TGTGCCAGCAGTTTAGGGAATAGCGGGGGGGACGAGCAGTTCTTC CASSLGNSGGDEQFF
TRBJ2-3 few TRBV5-5 - TGTGCCAGCAGCTTGTTGAGGGGAAGAGATACGCAGTATTTT CASSLLRGRDTQYF
TRBJ1-3 few TRBV6-5 - TGTGCCAGCAGTTACCGGGGCTCTGGAAACACCATATATTTT CASSYRGSGNTIYF
TRBJ1-1 few TRBV28 TRBD1 TGTGCCAGCAGTTTCGCCACGATGTACAGGGGGAACACTGAAGCTTTCTTT CASSFATMYRGNTEAFF
TRBJ2-4 - TRBV29-1 - TGCAGCGTTGAAGAGGTTGACATTCAGTACTTC CSVEEVDIQYF
TRBJ2-3 few TRBV7-3 - TGTGCCAGCAGCCCATCAGGGGAGGCCACAGATACGCAGTATTTT CASSPSGEATDTQYF
TRBJ2-7 - TRBV30 - TGCGCCCGGCCCCTTGGTGACTTC CARPLGDF
TRBJ2-1 few TRBV4-2 - TGTGCCAGCAGCATGGGGGCGCCCCCGCGCAACGATGAGCAGTTCTTC CASSMGAPPRNDEQFF
TRBJ2-7 - TRBV7-9 - TGTGCCAGCAGCTTATTGGCAGGCGAATCCTACGAGCAGTACTTC CASSLLAGESYEQYF
TRBJ2-7 few TRBV7-9 TRBD1 TGTGCCAGCAGCTCCGACAGGGGGCTCCTCCGGCAGCAGTACTTC CASSSDRGLLRQQYF
TRBJ2-1 - TRBV24-1 - TGTGCCACCAGTATTAGCGGAAACAATGAGCAGTTCTTC CATSISGNNEQFF
TRBJ2-7 - TRBV6-2/TRBV6-3 - TGTGCCAGCAGTCAACGGGACCGTAGCTCCTACGAGCAGTACTTC CASSQRDRSSYEQYF
TRBJ2-6 few TRBV5-1 - TGCGCCAGCAGTGCAGCGACAGGTGGATACTCTGGGGCCAACGTCCTGACTTTC CASSAATGGYSGANVLTF
TRBJ2-5 - TRBV29-1 - TGCAGCGTCAGGGTAGGCGGCGGGGAGACCCAGTACTTC CSVRVGGGETQYF
TRBJ1-4 - TRBV5-1 - TGCGCCAGCAGCCTAGGAACGGGACCTAATGAAAAACTGTTTTTT CASSLGTGPNEKLFF
TRBJ2-5 few TRBV10-3 - TGTGCCATCAGTTCTCAAAAGGGGATCCTAGAGACCCAGTACTTC CAISSQKGILETQYF
TRBJ2-6 - TRBV5-1 - TGCGCCAGCAGAGTCGGGGCGCAAGGGGCCAACGTCCTGACTTTC CASRVGAQGANVLTF
TRBJ2-5 few TRBV7-6 TRBD2 TGTGCCAGCAGCCGGGGGGGCAGCGGGGAGACCCAGTACTTC CASSRGGSGETQYF
TRBJ2-7 few TRBV4-1 TRBD2 TGCGCCAGCAGCCGATCAGGGACTAGCGGGATTTACGAGCAGTACTTC CASSRSGTSGIYEQYF
TRBJ2-7 - TRBV28 - TGTGCCAGCAGTTTATTTCGGGGGTTACAGGAGTACTTC CASSLFRGLQEYF
TRBJ2-2 few TRBV7-9 - TGTGCCAGCAGTGTTTTTCAGGTTACCGGGGAGCTGTTTTTT CASSVFQVTGELFF
TRBJ1-1 many TRBV7-3 - TGTGCCAGCAGCCAAGGCGGCAGCACTGAAGCTTTCTTT CASSQGGSTEAFF